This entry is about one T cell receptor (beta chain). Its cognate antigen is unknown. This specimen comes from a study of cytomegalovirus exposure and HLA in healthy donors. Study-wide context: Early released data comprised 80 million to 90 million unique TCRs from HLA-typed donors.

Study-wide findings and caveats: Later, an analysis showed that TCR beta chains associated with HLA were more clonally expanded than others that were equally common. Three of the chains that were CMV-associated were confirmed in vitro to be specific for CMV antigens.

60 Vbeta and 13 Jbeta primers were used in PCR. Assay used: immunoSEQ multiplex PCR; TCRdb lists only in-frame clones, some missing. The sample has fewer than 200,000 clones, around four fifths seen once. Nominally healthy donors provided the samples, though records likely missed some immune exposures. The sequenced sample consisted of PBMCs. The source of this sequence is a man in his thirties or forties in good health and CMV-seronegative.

CDR3 nucleotide sequence: TGTGCCAGCAGCTCCGGACAGGGAGGCATTCAGTACTTC. As protein: CASSSGQGGIQYF. The V call is TRBV7-3, the J call TRBJ2-4, with TRBD1 matching 8 bases. J gave up 9 bases and V 4 bases, and 5 bases lay outside the gene matches. The CDR3 is 13 residues long. Germline V gene sequence: CDR1 SGHTA, CDR2 FQGTGA.